A selection of T cell receptor beta chains follows, all from one sample in a study of identical twins. TCRdb reprocessed the 5' RACE reads via MiXCR and lists one record per CDR3 protein. This table has under 350,000 distinct CDR3 sequences, roughly 9.8% appearing once. The same sample was also used in a study of yellow fever vaccine responses in identical twins.

The sample taken for sequencing was CD8+ T cells sorted from blood. These TCRs come from a woman between 18 and 30 years old in good health. Each CDR3 is given with its conserved first and last residue. A D gene is named only where the DNA matches it firmly. Some rows mark clone size as missing; the rest say once, few, many or name a class of expanded clone.

clone_size	d_call	v_call	j_call	cdr3_aa	cdr3_nt
few	.	TRBV9	TRBJ2-7	CASSDGTRYEQYF	TGTGCCAGCAGCGACGGGACTCGTTACGAGCAGTACTTC
many	.	TRBV9	TRBJ2-5	CASSVHGSDEETQYF	TGTGCCAGCAGCGTCCACGGGAGCGATGAAGAGACCCAGTACTTC
.	.	TRBV12-3/TRBV12-4	TRBJ2-1	CASSFLQGYNEQFF	TGTGCCAGCAGTTTCTTACAGGGCTACAATGAGCAGTTCTTC
many	TRBD1	TRBV6-2/TRBV6-3	TRBJ1-1	CASSYVRQGMNTEAFF	TGTGCCAGCAGTTACGTCCGACAGGGGATGAACACTGAAGCTTTCTTT
many	TRBD1	TRBV10-3	TRBJ1-1	CAISADRDTEAFF	TGTGCCATCAGTGCTGACAGGGACACTGAAGCTTTCTTT
few	.	TRBV10-1	TRBJ2-1	CASSEPGGADEQFF	TGCGCCAGCAGTGAACCCGGGGGTGCCGATGAGCAGTTCTTC
few	TRBD1	TRBV9	TRBJ2-1	CASSVDLTGGRNEQFF	TGTGCCAGCAGCGTAGATCTGACAGGGGGGAGGAATGAGCAGTTCTTC
many	.	TRBV12-3/TRBV12-4	TRBJ2-4	CASNLGDMGKNIQYF	TGTGCCAGCAACTTAGGGGATATGGGCAAAAACATTCAGTACTTC
.	TRBD2	TRBV12-3/TRBV12-4	TRBJ2-1	CALCSISVLAGPYNEQFF	TGTGCCCTCTGTTCAATTTCTGTACTAGCGGGGCCCTACAATGAGCAGTTCTTC
few	TRBD1	TRBV7-9	TRBJ1-3	CASRSDRESGNTIYF	TGTGCCAGCAGATCCGACAGGGAGTCAGGAAACACCATATATTTT
few	TRBD2	TRBV24-1	TRBJ2-1	CATSGISGGQNNEQFF	TGTGCCACCAGTGGTATTAGCGGGGGCCAGAACAATGAGCAGTTCTTC
many	TRBD1	TRBV29-1	TRBJ2-7	CSVGDGTDYEQYF	TGCAGCGTCGGGGATGGGACAGACTACGAGCAGTACTTC
few	.	TRBV7-9	TRBJ1-1	CASSAMPALVGFEAFF	TGTGCCAGCAGCGCAATGCCCGCGCTAGTGGGGTTTGAAGCTTTCTTT
.	TRBD2	TRBV7-1	TRBJ2-3	CASSSKLPGLAGPILGTPDTQYF	TGTGCCAGCAGCTCCAAACTGCCGGGACTAGCGGGACCCATATTGGGCACCCCAGATACGCAGTATTTT
few	TRBD2	TRBV28	TRBJ2-1	CASSGTSDGEQFF	TGTGCCAGCTCCGGGACTAGCGACGGTGAGCAGTTCTTC
.	.	TRBV20-1	TRBJ2-7	CSARDLQQPSYEQYF	TGCAGTGCTAGAGATCTACAGCAACCCTCCTACGAGCAGTACTTC
.	TRBD1	TRBV29-1	TRBJ2-3	CSVRRWDRGSF	TGCAGCGTTAGAAGGTGGGACAGGGGATCATTT
few	.	TRBV6-5	TRBJ2-5	CASSYSNVFLDSTKETQYF	TGTGCCAGCAGTTACTCGAATGTCTTTTTGGACTCCACGAAAGAGACCCAGTACTTC
.	.	TRBV5-1	TRBJ2-7	CASSQQGTIHEQYF	TGCGCCAGCAGCCAGCAGGGGACCATTCACGAGCAGTACTTC
.	.	TRBV20-1	TRBJ2-2	CSAKDTGETNTGELFF	TGCAGTGCCAAAGATACAGGAGAGACGAACACCGGGGAGCTGTTTTTT
.	.	TRBV14	TRBJ2-7	CASSHPRSGSGSSYEQYF	TGTGCCAGCAGCCATCCCAGGTCCGGTAGCGGATCGTCCTACGAGCAGTACTTC
.	.	TRBV10-2	TRBJ2-5	CASRGSWTGTQETQYF	TGCGCCAGCAGGGGGTCCTGGACTGGCACCCAAGAGACCCAGTACTTC
few	.	TRBV14	TRBJ2-7	CASSQALLGEQYF	TGTGCCAGCAGCCAAGCATTATTGGGCGAGCAGTACTTC
few	.	TRBV7-6	TRBJ1-1	CASSYKQGGTEAFF	TGTGCCAGCAGCTATAAACAGGGAGGCACTGAAGCTTTCTTT
many	.	TRBV2	TRBJ1-5	CACDPGPLSNQPQHF	TGTGCCTGCGATCCGGGGCCACTAAGCAATCAGCCCCAGCATTTT
many	TRBD1	TRBV3-1	TRBJ1-6	CASSPGQDPTYNSPLHF	TGTGCCAGCAGCCCGGGACAGGATCCTACCTATAATTCACCCCTCCACTTT